This TCR beta chain was recovered during a study of OX40 agonist ivuxolimab in advanced cancers. This clone was counted between two and nine times. The V gene's germline CDR1 is SGHVS and CDR2 FNYEAQ. V lost 0 bases and J 0 bases, leaving 8 bases between the germline ends. This CDR3 is built from 16 residues. Clones were read by immunoSEQ multiplex PCR, and TCRdb kept only the in-frame ones, dropping some. Of around 84,000 clones in the sample, around 80% were seen once. The sequence derives from an adult with an advanced solid tumor such as melanoma, head and neck, liver or kidney cancer. This specimen consisted of CD4+ or CD8+ T cells sorted from blood, obtained in a trial of the OX40 agonist ivuxolimab. The rearrangement joins TRBV7-6 to TRBJ2-2; unclear D gene. The DNA of the CDR3 is TGTGCCAGCAGCTTAGCGCCGGTCGCGAACACCGGGGAGCTGTTTTTT. Amino acids: CASSLAPVANTGELFF.